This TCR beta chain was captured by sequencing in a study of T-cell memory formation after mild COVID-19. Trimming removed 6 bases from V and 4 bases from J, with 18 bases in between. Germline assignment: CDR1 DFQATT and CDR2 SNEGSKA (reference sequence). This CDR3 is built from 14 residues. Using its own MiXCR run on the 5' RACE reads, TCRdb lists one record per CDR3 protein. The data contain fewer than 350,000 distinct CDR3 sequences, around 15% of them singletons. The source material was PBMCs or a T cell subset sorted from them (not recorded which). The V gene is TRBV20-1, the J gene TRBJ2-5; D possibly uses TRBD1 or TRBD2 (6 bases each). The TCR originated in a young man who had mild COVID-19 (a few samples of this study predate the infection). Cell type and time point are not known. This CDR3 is CSAIVPGAGETQYF. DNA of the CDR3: TGCAGTGCCATAGTGCCGGGGGCGGGAGAGACCCAGTACTTC.